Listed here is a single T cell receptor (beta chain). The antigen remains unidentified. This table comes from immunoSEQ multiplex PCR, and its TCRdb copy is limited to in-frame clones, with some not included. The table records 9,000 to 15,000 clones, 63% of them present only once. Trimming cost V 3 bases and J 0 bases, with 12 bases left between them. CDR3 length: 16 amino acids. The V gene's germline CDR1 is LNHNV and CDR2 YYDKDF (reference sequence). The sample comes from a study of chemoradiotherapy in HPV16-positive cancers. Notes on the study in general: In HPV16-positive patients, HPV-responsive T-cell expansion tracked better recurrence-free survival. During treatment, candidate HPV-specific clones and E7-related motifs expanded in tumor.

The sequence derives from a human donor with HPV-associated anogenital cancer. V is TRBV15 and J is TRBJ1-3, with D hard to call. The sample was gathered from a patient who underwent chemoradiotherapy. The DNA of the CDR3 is TGTGCCACCAGCAGGGATTTCAGGAACTCTGGAAACACCATATATTTT. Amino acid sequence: CATSRDFRNSGNTIYF.